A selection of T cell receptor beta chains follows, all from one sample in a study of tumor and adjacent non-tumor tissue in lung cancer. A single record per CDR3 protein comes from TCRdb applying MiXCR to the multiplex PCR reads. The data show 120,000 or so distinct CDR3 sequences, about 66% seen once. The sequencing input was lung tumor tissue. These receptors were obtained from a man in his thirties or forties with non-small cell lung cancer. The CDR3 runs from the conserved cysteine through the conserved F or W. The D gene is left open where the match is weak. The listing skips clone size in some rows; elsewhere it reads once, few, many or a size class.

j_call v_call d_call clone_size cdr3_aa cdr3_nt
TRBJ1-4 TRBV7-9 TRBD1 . CASSTRDRRNEKLFF TGTGCCAGCAGCACCCGGGACAGGAGAAATGAAAAACTGTTTTTT
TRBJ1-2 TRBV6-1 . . CASSEAGSVSYGYTF TGTGCCAGCAGTGAAGCAGGTAGTGTTAGCTATGGCTACACCTTC
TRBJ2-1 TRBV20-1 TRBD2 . CSASRATSDTEQFF TGCAGTGCTAGCAGGGCGACTAGCGATACTGAGCAATTCTTC
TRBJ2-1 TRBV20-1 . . CSTRDSWSLFYEQFF TGCAGTACTAGAGATAGCTGGAGCTTGTTCTATGAGCAGTTCTTC
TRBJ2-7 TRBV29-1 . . CSFRLTSYEQYF TGTAGCTTCAGACTGACCTCCTACGAGCAGTACTTC
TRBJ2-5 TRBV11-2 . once CASNLGVRRGTETQYF TGTGCCAGCAACTTAGGTGTACGGCGGGGGACAGAAACCCAGTACTTC
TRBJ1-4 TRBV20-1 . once CSAATQELNEKLLF TGCAGTGCCGCGACACAGGAGTTGAATGAAAAACTGTTGTTT
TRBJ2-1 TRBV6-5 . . CIVARANTYNEQFF TGTATCGTGGCCCGGGCCAATACCTACAATGAGCAGTTCTTC
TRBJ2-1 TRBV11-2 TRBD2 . CASIVILAGIDEQFF TGTGCCAGCATTGTAATCCTAGCGGGGATTGACGAGCAGTTCTTC
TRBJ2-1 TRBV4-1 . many CASSQGSVRSGEQFF TGCGCCAGCAGCCAAGGAAGCGTCAGGTCCGGTGAGCAGTTCTTC
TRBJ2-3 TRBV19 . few CASQEGATDTQYF TGTGCCTCCCAAGAGGGAGCCACAGATACGCAGTATTTT
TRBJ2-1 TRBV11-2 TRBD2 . CASSNGTSAYNEQFF TGTGCCAGCAGCAATGGGACTAGCGCTTACAATGAGCAGTTCTTC
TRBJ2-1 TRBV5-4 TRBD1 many CASGTGDNNEQFF TGTGCCAGCGGGACAGGGGATAACAATGAGCAGTTCTTC
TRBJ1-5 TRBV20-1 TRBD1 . CSAMSRGGNRPQYF TGCAGTGCGATGAGCAGGGGGGGCAATCGGCCTCAGTACTTT
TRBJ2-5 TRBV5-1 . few CASSLTQGYQETQYF TGCGCCAGCAGCTTGACCCAGGGTTACCAAGAGACCCAGTACTTC
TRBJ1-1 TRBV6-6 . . CAIIDSPGTPKTEAFF TGTGCCATCATCGACTCCCCCGGGACACCGAAGACTGAAGCTTTCTTT
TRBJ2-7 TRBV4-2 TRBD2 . CASRPGLAESSYEQYF TGTGCCAGCAGACCCGGACTAGCGGAGAGCTCCTACGAGCAGTACTTC
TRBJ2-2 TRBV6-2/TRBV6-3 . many CASALRREAGELFF TGTGCCAGCGCCCTGAGGAGGGAAGCCGGGGAGCTGTTTTTT
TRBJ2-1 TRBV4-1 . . CASSQGGGSYDEQFF TGCGCCAGCAGCCAAGGGGGCGGTTCGTACGATGAGCAGTTCTTC
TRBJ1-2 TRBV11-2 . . CSSSLDRRESYTF TGTTCCAGCAGCTTAGATAGACGGGAAAGCTACACCTTC
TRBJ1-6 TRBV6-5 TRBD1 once CACSPVGGPGSPLHF TGTGCCTGCAGCCCCGTAGGGGGCCCGGGATCACCCCTCCACTTT
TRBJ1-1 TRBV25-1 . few CASSESGVGGNTEAFF TGTGCCAGCAGTGAATCCGGGGTGGGTGGGAACACTGAAGCTTTCTTT
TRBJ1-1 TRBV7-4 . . CAISLARGRGDTEAFF TGTGCCATCAGCTTAGCAAGGGGAAGGGGGGACACTGAAGCTTTCTTT
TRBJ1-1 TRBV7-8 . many CASSLSGGLNTEAFF TGTGCCAGCAGCTTATCCGGGGGTTTGAACACTGAAGCTTTCTTT
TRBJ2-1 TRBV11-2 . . CASSQGSWAGEQFF TGTGCCAGCAGCCAGGGGTCGTGGGCGGGAGAACAGTTCTTC
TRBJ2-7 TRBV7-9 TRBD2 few CASSLAGLDPEQYF TGTGCCAGCAGCTTAGCGGGACTAGATCCCGAGCAGTACTTC
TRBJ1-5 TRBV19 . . CANSLGGGNQPQHF TGTGCCAATAGTCTGGGGGGTGGTAATCAGCCCCAGCATTTT
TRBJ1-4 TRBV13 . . CASSSAGTRFEKLFF TGTGCCAGCAGCTCCGCCGGGACAAGGTTTGAAAAACTGTTTTTT
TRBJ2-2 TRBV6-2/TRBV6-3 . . CASSRHGPIRELFF TGTGCCAGCAGTCGTCACGGCCCGATCAGGGAGCTGTTTTTT